Listed below are T cell receptor beta chains from one sample, sequenced in a study of cytomegalovirus exposure and HLA in healthy donors. Generated by immunoSEQ multiplex PCR, the TCRdb table keeps only in-frame clones and is missing some. The sample holds 130,000 to 150,000 clones, just under 75% seen once. What was sequenced was PBMCs. The receptor source for this set is a woman aged 18-29 years in good health and CMV-seronegative. Both conserved end residues are part of each CDR3. D genes are given only for firm matches. Size is omitted from some rows. Given values are once, few, many or a class for expanded clones.

v_call: TRBV19
d_call: -
cdr3_length: 14
clone_size: -
j_call: TRBJ1-1
cdr3_aa: CASSIREGNTEAFF
cdr3_nt: TGTGCCAGTTCAATCAGGGAGGGGAACACTGAAGCTTTCTTT

v_call: TRBV27
d_call: -
cdr3_length: 15
clone_size: -
j_call: TRBJ1-2
cdr3_aa: CASRRGSQEKYGYTF
cdr3_nt: TGTGCCAGCCGAAGGGGCAGCCAAGAAAAGTATGGCTACACCTTC

v_call: TRBV7-9
d_call: TRBD1
cdr3_length: 14
clone_size: -
j_call: TRBJ2-7
cdr3_aa: CASSLLQGTYEQYF
cdr3_nt: TGTGCCAGCAGCTTACTACAGGGGACCTACGAGCAGTACTTC

v_call: TRBV14
d_call: -
cdr3_length: 17
clone_size: -
j_call: TRBJ1-1
cdr3_aa: CASSQGGFGPQGTEAFF
cdr3_nt: TGTGCCAGCAGCCAAGGTGGCTTCGGCCCCCAGGGAACTGAAGCTTTCTTT

v_call: TRBV18
d_call: TRBD1
cdr3_length: 16
clone_size: -
j_call: TRBJ1-2
cdr3_aa: CASSPPGTGGRGGYTF
cdr3_nt: TGTGCCAGCTCACCACCCGGGACAGGGGGCCGGGGTGGCTACACCTTC

v_call: TRBV10-3
d_call: TRBD1
cdr3_length: 14
clone_size: -
j_call: TRBJ1-2
cdr3_aa: CAISENRGDYGYTF
cdr3_nt: TGTGCCATCAGTGAAAACAGGGGAGACTATGGCTACACCTTC

v_call: TRBV11-2
d_call: -
cdr3_length: 16
clone_size: -
j_call: TRBJ2-1
cdr3_aa: CASRQGGGRSYNEQFF
cdr3_nt: TGTGCCAGCAGACAAGGGGGCGGGAGGTCCTACAATGAGCAGTTCTTC

v_call: TRBV11-2
d_call: -
cdr3_length: 14
clone_size: -
j_call: TRBJ2-1
cdr3_aa: CASSLDRGSHEQFF
cdr3_nt: TGTGCCAGCAGCTTAGATCGGGGTTCCCATGAGCAGTTCTTC

v_call: TRBV10-3
d_call: -
cdr3_length: 12
clone_size: many
j_call: TRBJ1-1
cdr3_aa: CAISATNTEAFF
cdr3_nt: TGTGCCATCAGTGCAACTAACACTGAAGCTTTCTTT

v_call: TRBV15
d_call: TRBD1
cdr3_length: 15
clone_size: -
j_call: TRBJ2-7
cdr3_aa: CATSGRGYSSYEQYF
cdr3_nt: TGTGCCACCAGCGGCAGGGGGTACAGCTCCTACGAGCAGTACTTC

v_call: TRBV5-4
d_call: TRBD1
cdr3_length: 15
clone_size: -
j_call: TRBJ1-2
cdr3_aa: CASSLNRGLDYGYTF
cdr3_nt: TGTGCCAGCAGCTTAAACAGGGGGCTGGACTATGGCTACACCTTC

v_call: TRBV19
d_call: -
cdr3_length: 15
clone_size: -
j_call: TRBJ1-5
cdr3_aa: CASREGSSGNQPQHF
cdr3_nt: TGTGCCAGTAGGGAGGGGAGTTCGGGCAATCAGCCCCAGCATTTT

v_call: TRBV7-9
d_call: TRBD2
cdr3_length: 19
clone_size: once
j_call: TRBJ2-3
cdr3_aa: CASSLVSTSGRARRDTQYF
cdr3_nt: TGTGCCAGCAGCTTAGTTAGTACTAGCGGGAGGGCCCGTCGAGATACGCAGTATTTT

v_call: TRBV27
d_call: TRBD1
cdr3_length: 13
clone_size: few
j_call: TRBJ1-2
cdr3_aa: CASSWDRGSGYTF
cdr3_nt: TGTGCCAGCAGTTGGGACAGGGGCTCTGGCTACACCTTC

v_call: TRBV30
d_call: -
cdr3_length: 13
clone_size: -
j_call: TRBJ1-1
cdr3_aa: CAWSARLNTEAFF
cdr3_nt: TGTGCCTGGAGTGCGAGATTGAACACTGAAGCTTTCTTT

v_call: TRBV7-9
d_call: -
cdr3_length: 13
clone_size: -
j_call: TRBJ1-2
cdr3_aa: CASSPTTEASYTF
cdr3_nt: TGTGCCAGCAGCCCGACGACAGAGGCCAGCTACACCTTC

v_call: TRBV7-9
d_call: -
cdr3_length: 13
clone_size: -
j_call: TRBJ1-2
cdr3_aa: CASSVLGSEGYTF
cdr3_nt: TGTGCCAGCAGCGTTCTAGGTAGTGAGGGCTACACCTTC

v_call: TRBV2
d_call: -
cdr3_length: 15
clone_size: -
j_call: TRBJ2-3
cdr3_aa: CASRQDGRPEVTQYF
cdr3_nt: TGTGCCAGCAGACAAGACGGCCGTCCAGAGGTTACGCAGTATTTT

v_call: TRBV11-2
d_call: TRBD1
cdr3_length: 16
clone_size: -
j_call: TRBJ2-1
cdr3_aa: CASSFWDRGVMNEQFF
cdr3_nt: TGTGCCAGCAGCTTCTGGGACAGGGGTGTAATGAATGAGCAGTTCTTC

v_call: TRBV9
d_call: TRBD1
cdr3_length: 15
clone_size: -
j_call: TRBJ1-1
cdr3_aa: CASSPPDRADTEAFF
cdr3_nt: TGTGCCAGCAGCCCGCCCGACAGGGCGGACACTGAAGCTTTCTTT

v_call: TRBV27
d_call: -
cdr3_length: 12
clone_size: few
j_call: TRBJ2-3
cdr3_aa: CASSSMRDTQYF
cdr3_nt: TGTGCCAGCAGTTCTATGAGAGATACGCAGTATTTT

v_call: TRBV19
d_call: -
cdr3_length: 15
clone_size: -
j_call: TRBJ2-1
cdr3_aa: CASTLTGDNYNEQFF
cdr3_nt: TGTGCCAGTACCTTGACTGGGGACAACTACAATGAGCAGTTCTTC

v_call: TRBV9
d_call: -
cdr3_length: 17
clone_size: once
j_call: TRBJ1-3
cdr3_aa: CASSVGGAGLSGNTIYF
cdr3_nt: TGTGCCAGCAGCGTGGGGGGGGCAGGCCTCTCTGGAAACACCATATATTTT

v_call: TRBV28
d_call: TRBD1
cdr3_length: 14
clone_size: -
j_call: TRBJ1-2
cdr3_aa: CASSPLDRNYGYTF
cdr3_nt: TGTGCCAGCAGTCCCCTGGACAGGAATTATGGCTACACCTTC

v_call: TRBV9
d_call: TRBD2
cdr3_length: 15
clone_size: once
j_call: TRBJ2-1
cdr3_aa: CASTRGGPGGYEQFF
cdr3_nt: TGTGCCAGCACCCGAGGCGGACCGGGGGGATATGAGCAGTTCTTC

v_call: TRBV28
d_call: -
cdr3_length: 12
clone_size: -
j_call: TRBJ2-2
cdr3_aa: CATFGGTGELFF
cdr3_nt: TGTGCCACCTTTGGGGGGACCGGGGAGCTGTTTTTT

v_call: TRBV6-1
d_call: -
cdr3_length: 14
clone_size: -
j_call: TRBJ1-1
cdr3_aa: CASSEGGVNTEAFF
cdr3_nt: TGTGCCAGCAGTGAAGGGGGCGTGAACACTGAAGCTTTCTTT

v_call: TRBV19
d_call: TRBD1
cdr3_length: 17
clone_size: -
j_call: TRBJ2-1
cdr3_aa: CASSIDQDRGMSNEQFF
cdr3_nt: TGTGCCAGTAGTATAGATCAGGACAGGGGTATGAGTAATGAGCAGTTCTTC

v_call: TRBV7-3
d_call: -
cdr3_length: 18
clone_size: -
j_call: TRBJ2-1
cdr3_aa: CASSLVRGDRPPYNEQFF
cdr3_nt: TGTGCCAGCAGCTTAGTCCGGGGGGACAGGCCACCCTACAATGAGCAGTTCTTC

v_call: TRBV9
d_call: TRBD2
cdr3_length: 14
clone_size: few
j_call: TRBJ2-7
cdr3_aa: CASSETSGGLEQYF
cdr3_nt: TGTGCCAGCAGCGAGACTAGCGGGGGGCTCGAGCAGTACTTC

v_call: TRBV28
d_call: -
cdr3_length: 15
clone_size: -
j_call: TRBJ2-7
cdr3_aa: CASSLEGAPPYEQYF
cdr3_nt: TGTGCCAGCAGTCTGGAGGGAGCACCGCCTTACGAGCAGTACTTC

v_call: TRBV5-1
d_call: -
cdr3_length: 15
clone_size: -
j_call: TRBJ1-6
cdr3_aa: CASRPGQYPNSPLHF
cdr3_nt: TGCGCCAGCAGACCAGGACAGTACCCTAATTCACCCCTCCACTTT

v_call: TRBV5-1
d_call: -
cdr3_length: 11
clone_size: -
j_call: TRBJ2-5
cdr3_aa: CASSSRETQYF
cdr3_nt: TGCGCCAGCAGCTCTCGGGAGACCCAGTACTTC

v_call: TRBV19
d_call: TRBD1
cdr3_length: 15
clone_size: -
j_call: TRBJ1-1
cdr3_aa: CASRDRGGDDTEAFF
cdr3_nt: TGTGCCAGTAGGGACAGGGGAGGCGATGACACTGAAGCTTTCTTT

v_call: TRBV19
d_call: TRBD1
cdr3_length: 15
clone_size: -
j_call: TRBJ2-2
cdr3_aa: CASIPRGRNTGELFF
cdr3_nt: TGTGCCAGTATTCCCAGGGGGCGAAACACCGGGGAGCTGTTTTTT

v_call: TRBV9
d_call: -
cdr3_length: 14
clone_size: -
j_call: TRBJ1-2
cdr3_aa: CASSGPFGAYGYTF
cdr3_nt: TGTGCCAGCAGCGGCCCCTTTGGGGCCTATGGCTACACCTTC

v_call: TRBV7-9
d_call: -
cdr3_length: 17
clone_size: few
j_call: TRBJ2-1
cdr3_aa: CASSLTCSCEQGCEQFF
cdr3_nt: TGTGCCAGCAGCTTAACTTGTAGCTGTGAGCAGGGTTGTGAGCAGTTCTTC

v_call: TRBV28
d_call: -
cdr3_length: 11
clone_size: -
j_call: TRBJ1-2
cdr3_aa: CASSLRGGYTF
cdr3_nt: TGTGCCAGCAGTTTAAGGGGAGGCTACACCTTC

v_call: TRBV4-1
d_call: -
cdr3_length: 16
clone_size: few
j_call: TRBJ1-5
cdr3_aa: CASSQEVSGTYQPQHF
cdr3_nt: TGCGCCAGCAGCCAAGAAGTTTCAGGAACTTATCAGCCCCAGCATTTT

v_call: TRBV4-2
d_call: -
cdr3_length: 16
clone_size: -
j_call: TRBJ2-1
cdr3_aa: CASSQDGDSSYNEQFF
cdr3_nt: TGTGCCAGCAGCCAAGATGGGGACTCTTCCTACAATGAGCAGTTCTTC

v_call: TRBV7-9
d_call: -
cdr3_length: 11
clone_size: -
j_call: TRBJ2-1
cdr3_aa: CASTGYNEQFF
cdr3_nt: TGTGCCAGCACCGGGTACAATGAGCAGTTCTTC

v_call: TRBV5-3
d_call: -
cdr3_length: 16
clone_size: -
j_call: TRBJ1-3
cdr3_aa: CARSLGPVTSGNTIYF
cdr3_nt: TGTGCCAGAAGCTTGGGGCCAGTCACCTCTGGAAACACCATATATTTT

v_call: TRBV4-1
d_call: TRBD2
cdr3_length: 16
clone_size: -
j_call: TRBJ2-2
cdr3_aa: CASSQARTSGREKLFF
cdr3_nt: TGCGCCAGCAGCCAAGCTCGGACTAGCGGGAGAGAAAAGCTGTTTTTT

v_call: TRBV5-6
d_call: TRBD1
cdr3_length: 18
clone_size: -
j_call: TRBJ1-4
cdr3_aa: CASSLWGTGVYTNEKLFF
cdr3_nt: TGTGCCAGCAGCTTGTGGGGGACAGGGGTATATACTAATGAAAAACTGTTTTTT

v_call: TRBV4-3
d_call: -
cdr3_length: 14
clone_size: -
j_call: TRBJ2-5
cdr3_aa: CASSQDRTQETQYF
cdr3_nt: TGCGCCAGCAGCCAAGACAGAACCCAAGAGACCCAGTACTTC

v_call: TRBV18
d_call: TRBD1
cdr3_length: 13
clone_size: once
j_call: TRBJ2-7
cdr3_aa: CASLPGQGYEQYF
cdr3_nt: TGTGCCAGCCTACCGGGACAGGGCTACGAGCAGTACTTC

v_call: TRBV6-5
d_call: -
cdr3_length: 14
clone_size: -
j_call: TRBJ1-5
cdr3_aa: CASRMTDSNQPQHF
cdr3_nt: TGTGCCAGCAGGATGACAGATAGCAATCAGCCCCAGCATTTT

v_call: TRBV6-4
d_call: -
cdr3_length: 14
clone_size: -
j_call: TRBJ2-1
cdr3_aa: CASSDSRLNDEQFF
cdr3_nt: TGTGCCAGCAGTGACTCGAGGCTCAACGATGAGCAGTTCTTC

v_call: TRBV5-8
d_call: TRBD2
cdr3_length: 15
clone_size: -
j_call: TRBJ2-3
cdr3_aa: CASSTLAGYTDTQYF
cdr3_nt: TGTGCCAGCAGCACCCTAGCGGGGTACACAGATACGCAGTATTTT

v_call: TRBV4-2
d_call: TRBD2
cdr3_length: 17
clone_size: once
j_call: TRBJ2-5
cdr3_aa: CASSQVGRAGKQETQYF
cdr3_nt: TGTGCCAGCAGCCAAGTTGGGAGGGCGGGGAAGCAAGAGACCCAGTACTTC

v_call: TRBV6-5
d_call: -
cdr3_length: 15
clone_size: -
j_call: TRBJ2-7
cdr3_aa: CASSYVTADTYEQYF
cdr3_nt: TGTGCCAGCAGTTACGTGACAGCCGACACCTACGAGCAGTACTTC